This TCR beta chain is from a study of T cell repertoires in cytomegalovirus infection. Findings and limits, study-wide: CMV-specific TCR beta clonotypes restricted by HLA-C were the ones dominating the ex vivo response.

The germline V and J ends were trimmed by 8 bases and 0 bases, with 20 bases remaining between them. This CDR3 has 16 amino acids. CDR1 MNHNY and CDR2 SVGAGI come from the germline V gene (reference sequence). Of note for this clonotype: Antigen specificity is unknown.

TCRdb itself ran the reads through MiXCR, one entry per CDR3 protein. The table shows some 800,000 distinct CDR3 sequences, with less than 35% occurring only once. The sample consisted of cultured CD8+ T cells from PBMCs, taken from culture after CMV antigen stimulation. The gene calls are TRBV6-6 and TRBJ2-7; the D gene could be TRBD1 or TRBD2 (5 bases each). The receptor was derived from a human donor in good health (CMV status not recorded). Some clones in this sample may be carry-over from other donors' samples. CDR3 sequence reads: CASSLLRDVLSYEQYF. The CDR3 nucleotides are TGTGCCAGCTCCCTTCTCCGGGACGTCCTCTCCTACGAGCAGTACTTC.